The 19 T cell receptor beta chains below were found in one sample sequenced in a study of CD8+ T cells in alopecia areata. As the sequencing template, cDNA was produced by extracting RNA and reverse transcribing it. Generated by immunoSEQ multiplex PCR, the TCRdb table keeps only in-frame clones and is missing some. Here the sample spans 100,000 to 150,000 clones, about 49% being singletons. Sequencing was performed on CD8+ T cells sorted from blood, taken at week 0. The receptor set was obtained from a human donor with alopecia areata.

The chain links TRBV7-9 to TRBJ1-1; D gene ambiguous. Looked up from germline, CDR1 is SEHNR and CDR2 is FQNEAQ (reference sequence). V lost 5 bases, J lost 0 bases, and 10 bases lay in between. The CDR3 has 14 amino acids. CDR3 protein: CASSKVTMNTEAFF. DNA for the CDR3: TGTGCCAGCAGCAAAGTTACTATGAACACTGAAGCTTTCTTT.

This clone was found a few times. The rearrangement uses TRBV7-9 and TRBJ2-3; possibly TRBD1 or TRBD2 for D (6 bases each). This CDR3 has 13 residues. Trimming cost V 5 bases and J 3 bases, with 9 bases left between them. The germline V gene encodes CDR1 SEHNR and CDR2 FQNEAQ (reference sequence). The CDR3 DNA reads TGTGCCAGCAGCGTAGGGGGGACAGATACGCAGTATTTT. This sequence encodes CASSVGGTDTQYF. Full variable domain (outside the CDR3, taken from reference TRBV7-9 and TRBJ2-3): DTGVSQNPRHKITKRGQNVTFRCDPISEHNRLYWYRQTLGQGPEFLTYFQNEAQLEKSRLLSDRFSAERPKGSFSTLEIQRTEQGDSAMYLCASSVGGTDTQYFGPGTRLTVL.

The rearrangement links TRBV2 to TRBJ2-7; 9 nucleotides agree with TRBD1. From germline, CDR1 is SNHLY and CDR2 FYNNEI. The CDR3 length is 15 residues. The V and J ends lost 4 bases and 1 base, in that order; junction bases with no gene match: 5. The CDR3 region has the DNA TGTGCCAGCAGTGCCGCCGGACAGGGGTCCTACGAGCAGTACTTC. Amino acid sequence: CASSAAGQGSYEQYF. The entire variable domain, with the rest obtained from reference TRBV2 and TRBJ2-7, is as follows: EPEVTQTPSHQVTQMGQEVILRCVPISNHLYFYWYRQILGQKVEFLVSFYNNEISEKSEIFDDQFSVERPDGSNFTLKIRSTKLEDSAMYFCASSAAGQGSYEQYFGPGTRLTVT.

V gene TRBV29-1 combines with J gene TRBJ2-1, with a weak D call TRBD1 (5 bases). The length of the CDR3 is 12 residues. V was trimmed by 7 bases and J by 7 bases, leaving 14 bases between them. Germline CDR1 and CDR2: SQVTM and ANQGSEA. The CDR3 nucleotides are TGCAGCGCCGACCCTAAGGGGAATGAGCAGTTCTTC. Translation gives CSADPKGNEQFF.

This clone was seen only a few times. The chain combines TRBV5-1 with TRBJ2-5, with 11 bases matching TRBD2. This CDR3 is built from 16 residues. V shed 7 bases and J 3 bases; nucleotides not matched to a gene: 11. CDR1 is SGHRS and CDR2 is YFSETQ in the germline V gene. CDR3 DNA sequence: TGCGCCAGCCATCGACACGGGGGACTAGCGGAAGAGACCCAGTACTTC. Residues: CASHRHGGLAEETQYF.

V usage is TRBV7-9 and J usage is TRBJ1-6; D is perhaps TRBD1 (5 bases). The CDR3 consists of 12 residues. CDR1 SEHNR and CDR2 FQNEAQ come from the germline V gene (reference sequence). In nucleotides, the CDR3 is TGTGCAGCGGGGAAGGGGAATTCACCCCTCCACTTT. Encoded protein: CAAGKGNSPLHF.

The chain employs TRBV2 and TRBJ1-1, with no clear D. CDR1 and CDR2 (germline): SNHLY, FYNNEI. This CDR3 contains 12 residues. Trimming removed 6 bases at V and 1 base at J, with 6 bases between. This CDR3 is CASRAPNTEAFF. In DNA form, the CDR3 reads TGTGCCAGCAGGGCACCGAACACTGAAGCTTTCTTT.

V gene TRBV27 combines with J gene TRBJ2-2; 8 bases map to TRBD2. The CDR3 has 15 amino acids. J was trimmed by 1 base and V by 4 bases; bases with no gene match: 2. Germline V gene sequence: CDR1 MNHEY, CDR2 SMNVEV (reference sequence). CDR3 coding DNA: TGTGCCAGCAGTTCCAGCGGGGGGAACACCGGGGAGCTGTTTTTT. This encodes CASSSSGGNTGELFF.

This clone occurred a few times. This rearrangement joins TRBV25-1 to TRBJ2-7, with 9 bases lining up with TRBD2. The V gene end was trimmed by 0 bases and the J gene end by 6 bases; junction bases not matched to a gene: 9. CDR1 is MGHDK and CDR2 is SYGVNS in the germline V gene. The length of the CDR3 is 16 residues. The CDR3 protein is CASSEYIASGVFEQYF. The DNA for the CDR3 is TGTGCCAGCAGTGAATATATCGCTAGCGGGGTCTTCGAGCAGTACTTC.

This chain links TRBV2 with TRBJ2-7; TRBD1 agrees at 7 bases. Unmatched junction bases numbered 8, after V lost 1 base and J lost 5 bases. This CDR3 is built from 15 residues. The V gene's germline CDR1 is SNHLY and CDR2 FYNNEI. The CDR3 region is CASSEVRQGLDEQYF. The CDR3 DNA is TGTGCCAGCAGTGAAGTCCGACAGGGTCTCGACGAGCAGTACTTC. The complete variable domain, with remaining parts taken from reference TRBV2 and TRBJ2-7, reads EPEVTQTPSHQVTQMGQEVILRCVPISNHLYFYWYRQILGQKVEFLVSFYNNEISEKSEIFDDQFSVERPDGSNFTLKIRSTKLEDSAMYFCASSEVRQGLDEQYFGPGTRLTVT.

In nucleotides, the CDR3 is TGTGCCAGCAGCTTGCCAGATAACTATGGCTACACCTTC. Translated, it gives CASSLPDNYGYTF. The rearrangement joins TRBV13 to TRBJ1-2; D remains unclear. The CDR3 contains 13 residues. V gave up 3 bases and J gave up 1 base, with 6 bases separating them. Looked up from germline, CDR1 is PRHDT and CDR2 is FYEKMQ (reference sequence).

The V gene is TRBV29-1, the J gene TRBJ2-7, with a weak D call TRBD2 (5 bases). V lost 6 bases to trimming and J lost 0 bases, with 12 bases between them. The CDR3 is made up of 13 amino acids. Germline values: CDR1 SQVTM, CDR2 ANQGSEA. The CDR3 coding sequence is TGCAGCGTGACGGACTGGAACTCCTACGAGCAGTACTTC. The encoded protein is CSVTDWNSYEQYF.

This clone has only a few counts. This chain connects TRBV19 to TRBJ1-6; the D is unclear. The CDR3 length is 13 residues. Between the trimmed V and J ends, which lost 9 bases and 4 bases, there was a span of 10 bases. In germline, CDR1 is LNHDA, CDR2 SQIVND (reference sequence). The CDR3 loop reads CASQMGYNSPLHF. CDR3 coding DNA: TGTGCCAGCCAGATGGGATATAATTCACCCCTCCACTTT.

The rearrangement links TRBV30 to TRBJ2-3; D remains ambiguous. Germline CDR1 reads GTSNPN; CDR2 reads SVGIG (reference sequence). The V end lost 3 bases, the J end lost 6 bases, and 10 bases lay between the germline ends. The CDR3 runs to 12 residues. The CDR3: CAWRDGWDTQYF. The CDR3 nucleotides read TGTGCCTGGAGGGATGGGTGGGATACGCAGTATTTT.

The chain joins TRBV2 to TRBJ2-7, with a tentative D call TRBD1 (5 bases). V was shortened by 8 bases and J by 3 bases, with 14 bases between the two germline ends. Germline V gene sequence: CDR1 SNHLY, CDR2 FYNNEI. There are 13 residues in the CDR3. CDR3 protein: CASSQGQFYEQYF. In nucleotides, the CDR3 is TGTGCCAGCTCTCAGGGTCAGTTCTACGAGCAGTACTTC.

V and J are TRBV2 and TRBJ2-7, with D hard to call. Germline assignment: CDR1 SNHLY and CDR2 FYNNEI. Trimming pared 6 bases from V and 1 base from J, leaving 7 bases between. CDR3 length equals 12 residues. This CDR3 reads CASRDGSYEQYF. Written as DNA, the CDR3 is TGTGCCAGCAGGGACGGTTCCTACGAGCAGTACTTC.

The V and J genes are TRBV29-1 and TRBJ1-1; the D gene is possibly TRBD1 (5 bases). The length of the CDR3 is 12 residues. Between the trimmed V and J ends, which lost 7 bases and 3 bases, there was a span of 12 bases. Germline loops: CDR1 SQVTM, CDR2 ANQGSEA. DNA of the CDR3: TGCAGCGCCGCTGGAGGGGACACTGAAGCTTTCTTT. Translating it yields CSAAGGDTEAFF.

The chain recombines TRBV7-2 with TRBJ2-1; possible D gene TRBD2, 7 bases. The V end lost 5 bases, the J end lost 5 bases, and 22 bases lay between the germline ends. The CDR3 has 17 amino acids. Germline V lookup: CDR1 SGHTA, CDR2 FQGNSA. For the CDR3, the DNA is TGTGCCAGCAGCCCGAAGCCAGGGGAGGGGATTAACAATGAGCAGTTCTTC. Protein product: CASSPKPGEGINNEQFF.

This sequence joins TRBV2 and TRBJ2-5; 7 bases align to TRBD1. The germline gives CDR1 SNHLY, CDR2 FYNNEI. The CDR3 loop spans 16 amino acids. V was pared by 3 bases and J by 2 bases, with 9 bases of the junction left unmatched. The CDR3 spells CASSDRQGMKQETQYF. The CDR3, as DNA: TGTGCCAGCAGTGATCGACAGGGTATGAAGCAAGAGACCCAGTACTTC.